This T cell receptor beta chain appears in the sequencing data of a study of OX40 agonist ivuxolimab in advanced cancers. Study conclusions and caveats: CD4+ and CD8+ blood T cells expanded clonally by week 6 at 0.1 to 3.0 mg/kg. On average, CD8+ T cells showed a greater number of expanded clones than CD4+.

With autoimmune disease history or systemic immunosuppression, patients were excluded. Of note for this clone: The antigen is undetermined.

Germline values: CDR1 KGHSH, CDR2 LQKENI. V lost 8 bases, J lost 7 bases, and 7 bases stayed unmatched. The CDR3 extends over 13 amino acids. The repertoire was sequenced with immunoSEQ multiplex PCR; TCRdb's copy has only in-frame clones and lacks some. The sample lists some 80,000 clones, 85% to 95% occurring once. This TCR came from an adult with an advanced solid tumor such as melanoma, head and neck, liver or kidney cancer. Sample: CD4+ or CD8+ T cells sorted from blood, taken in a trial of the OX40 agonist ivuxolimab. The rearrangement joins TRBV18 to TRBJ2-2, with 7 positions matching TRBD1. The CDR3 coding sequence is TGTGCCAGCGCCCCACAGGGGATCGGGGAGCTGTTTTTT. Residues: CASAPQGIGELFF. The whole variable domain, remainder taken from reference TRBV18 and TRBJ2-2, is NAGVMQNPRHLVRRRGQEARLRCSPMKGHSHVYWYRQLPEEGLKFMVYLQKENIIDESGMPKERFSAEFPKEGPSILRIQQVVRGDSAAYFCASAPQGIGELFFGEGSRLTVL.